Below, one TCR beta chain is given with its context. Its target is not known. Measured with immunoSEQ multiplex PCR; TCRdb has only the in-frame clones, and not every one. The sample yields roughly 760,000 clones, under 80% seen once. With 0 bases removed from V and 1 base from J, the gap between germline ends came to 9 bases. The CDR3 has 15 residues. Germline V gene data show CDR1 as MNHEY and CDR2 as SVGAGI. These data originate in a study of shared clonotypes between healthy human individuals. Study-wide points: Sharing across a few donors was seen in roughly 5.2% of naive CD4 clonotypes.

The chain joins TRBV6-5 to TRBJ1-1; D uncertain. The origin of this receptor is a woman under 40 in good health. Sequencing used memory CD4+ T cells sorted from blood. Stated subset: CD45RA-negative fraction. The CDR3 sequence: CASSYSSWANTEAFF. In nucleotides, the CDR3 is TGTGCCAGCAGTTACTCATCTTGGGCGAACACTGAAGCTTTCTTT.